This T cell receptor (beta chain) was found in a study of memory CD4+ T cells and cytomegalovirus serostatus. This clone was picked up a small number of times. The sort gate was single viable CD3+CD4+CD8-CD45RO+ cells for memory CD4+ T cells. Trimming shortened V by 2 bases and J by 6 bases, and 5 bases separated the two germline ends. The germline V gene has CDR1 SQVTM and CDR2 ANQGSEA. CDR3 length: 11 residues. Some clones are missing from TCRdb's copy, which holds only in-frame ones; the method was immunoSEQ multiplex PCR. Of tens of thousands of clones listed, around 82% are singletons. The V call is TRBV29-1, the J call TRBJ2-1; unclear D gene. The clonotype was recovered from an adult in good health and CMV-seronegative. The sequencing sample was made of memory CD4+ T cells from blood. In DNA form, the CDR3 reads TGCAGCGTTGAACTGGGCAATGAGCAGTTCTTC. Its protein is CSVELGNEQFF.